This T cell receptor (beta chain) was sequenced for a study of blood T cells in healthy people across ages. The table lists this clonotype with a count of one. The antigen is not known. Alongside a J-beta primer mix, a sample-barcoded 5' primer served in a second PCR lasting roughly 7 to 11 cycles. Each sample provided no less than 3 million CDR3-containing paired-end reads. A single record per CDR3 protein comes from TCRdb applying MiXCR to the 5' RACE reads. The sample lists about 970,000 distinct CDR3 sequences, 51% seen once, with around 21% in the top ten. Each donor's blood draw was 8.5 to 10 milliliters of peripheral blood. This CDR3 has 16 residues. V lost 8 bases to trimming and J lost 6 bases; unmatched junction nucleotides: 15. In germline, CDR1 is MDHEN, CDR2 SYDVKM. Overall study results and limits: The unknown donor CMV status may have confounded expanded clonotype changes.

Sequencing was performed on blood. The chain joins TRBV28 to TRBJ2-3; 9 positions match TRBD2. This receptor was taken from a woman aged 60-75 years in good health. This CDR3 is CASGPVGLAGMDTQYF. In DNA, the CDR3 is TGTGCCAGCGGCCCTGTCGGGCTAGCGGGAATGGATACGCAGTATTTT.